The clone carrying this T cell receptor (beta chain) came up many times. The antigen remains undetermined. The data derive from a study of T cells in Graves' hyperthyroidism and ophthalmopathy. General study findings and limits: Blood also carried most thyroid clonotypes expanded above 0.001.

The CDR3 regions of TCR beta were amplified from RNA transcripts. First-round RT-PCR with HTBI primers amplified the TCR CDR3 region. TCRdb reanalysed the multiplex PCR reads using MiXCR and keeps one entry per CDR3 protein. Here the sample spans 650,000 to 850,000 distinct CDR3 sequences, 15% to 20% being singletons. It was uncontrolled infection, other autoimmune disease, pregnancy or lactation that excluded patients. This TCR came from a woman aged 50 to 65 with Graves' hyperthyroidism that later progressed to Graves' ophthalmopathy. Sample: blood.

Written as DNA, the CDR3 is TGTGCCAGCAGCTTGGATACAGGGTGGATGGAGCAGTTCTTC. Amino acid sequence: CASSLDTGWMEQFF. This chain uses TRBV5-5 with TRBJ2-1; TRBD1 might be the D (6 bases). Germline V CDR1 and CDR2: SGHKS, YYEKEE (reference sequence). The length of the CDR3 is 14 residues. Trimming shortened V by 0 bases and J by 10 bases, and 14 bases separated the two germline ends. The full variable domain, with the rest looked up from reference TRBV5-5 and TRBJ2-1, is DAGVTQSPTHLIKTRGQQVTLRCSPISGHKSVSWYQQVLGQGPQFIFQYYEKEERGRGNFPDRFSARQFPNYSSELNVNALLLGDSALYLCASSLDTGWMEQFFGPGTRLTVL.